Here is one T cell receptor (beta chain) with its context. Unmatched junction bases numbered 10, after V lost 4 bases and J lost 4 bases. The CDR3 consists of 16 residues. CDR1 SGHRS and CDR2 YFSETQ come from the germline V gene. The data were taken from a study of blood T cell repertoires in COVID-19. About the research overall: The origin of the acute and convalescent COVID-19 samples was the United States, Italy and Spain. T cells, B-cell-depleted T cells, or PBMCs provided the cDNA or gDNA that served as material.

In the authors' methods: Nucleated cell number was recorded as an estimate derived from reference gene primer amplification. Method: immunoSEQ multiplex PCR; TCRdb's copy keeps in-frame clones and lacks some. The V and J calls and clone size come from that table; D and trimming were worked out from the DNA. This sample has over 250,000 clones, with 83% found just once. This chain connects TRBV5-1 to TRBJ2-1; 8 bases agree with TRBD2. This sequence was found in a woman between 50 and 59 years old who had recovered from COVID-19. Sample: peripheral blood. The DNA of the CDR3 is TGCGCCAGCAGCCAAGGGGCGGGGGGTGCGTACAATGAGCAGTTCTTC. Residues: CASSQGAGGAYNEQFF.